This T cell receptor beta chain was recovered during a study of blood T cell repertoires in COVID-19. Study background: There were acute and convalescent COVID-19 samples, and they came from the United States, Italy and Spain. PBMCs, B-cell-depleted T cells, or T cells were the source of the cDNA or gDNA that made up the material.

From germline, CDR1 is LNHDA and CDR2 SQIVND (reference sequence). The length of the CDR3 is 13 residues. V lost 7 bases, J lost 4 bases, and 13 bases lay in between. This clone was recorded only once. Profiled with immunoSEQ multiplex PCR; TCRdb holds only in-frame clones, not every one. The table has under 150,000 clones, 75% to 90% seen once. Sequenced sample: peripheral blood. The V and J genes are TRBV19 and TRBJ1-2; a weak D match, TRBD1 (5 bases). The clonotype was recovered from a woman aged 40 to 50 with acute or convalescent COVID-19. CDR3 nucleotides: TGTGCCAGTAACCACAGGACCCTCTATGGCTACACCTTC. It translates to CASNHRTLYGYTF.